The rows below give T cell receptor beta chains drawn from one sample of a study of shared clonotypes between healthy human individuals. The data were produced by immunoSEQ multiplex PCR, yet TCRdb's version contains in-frame clones alone and is incomplete. Here the sample spans 2 million to 2.5 million clones, around 95% being singletons. The sequenced sample consisted of naive CD4+ T cells sorted from blood. The receptors were gathered from a man aged 18 to 29 in good health. The CDR3 runs from the conserved cysteine through the conserved F or W. D genes are given only for firm matches. Clone size is not always given. Where it is, it says once, few, many or a class for expanded clones.

J gene,V gene,D gene,clone size,CDR3 DNA,CDR3 protein
TRBJ1-6,TRBV6-5,-,-,TGTGCCAGCAGTTATCGGGACCATAATTCACCCCTCCACTTT,CASSYRDHNSPLHF
TRBJ2-7,TRBV28,TRBD1,-,TGTGCCAGCAGTTTACCGGGACAGGGATCCTACGAGCAGTACTTC,CASSLPGQGSYEQYF
TRBJ2-4,TRBV5-4,-,-,TGTGCCAGCAGCTTGGCCGGTGCCATTCAGTACTTC,CASSLAGAIQYF
TRBJ2-1,TRBV27,TRBD2,-,TGTGCCAGCAGTTTCGGACTAGCCTACAATGAGCAGTTCTTC,CASSFGLAYNEQFF
TRBJ1-1,TRBV28,-,-,TGTGCCAGCAGCTTACCGGGACATAAGAACACTGAAGCTTTCTTT,CASSLPGHKNTEAFF
TRBJ2-4,TRBV5-1,-,-,TGCGCCAGCAGCTTGGACGGGGGCTTTACAAACATTCAGTACTTC,CASSLDGGFTNIQYF
TRBJ1-1,TRBV6-5,TRBD1,-,TGTGCCAGCAGTTACCTGGGACAGACTCAGGGGACTTTCTTT,CASSYLGQTQGTFF
TRBJ2-2,TRBV11-2,-,-,TGTGCCAGCAGCTTACGATCGACAGTTAACACCGGGGAGCTGTTTTTT,CASSLRSTVNTGELFF
TRBJ2-2,TRBV2,-,-,TGTGCCAGCAGGTACGACCTAAACACCGGGGAGCTGTTTTTT,CASRYDLNTGELFF
TRBJ2-2,TRBV10-3,-,-,TGTGCCAGCACGGTTGGGGCCCCGAACACCGGGGAGCTGTTTTTT,CASTVGAPNTGELFF
TRBJ2-5,TRBV2,-,-,TGTGCCAGCTGCTGGACTTACAAAGAGACCCAGTACTTC,CASCWTYKETQYF
TRBJ2-2,TRBV28,-,-,TGTGCCAGCAGTTTTCTTTCAGGACAGCACAACACCGGGGAGCTGTTTTTT,CASSFLSGQHNTGELFF
TRBJ1-5,TRBV29-1,-,-,TGCAGTTCGCACGATCAGCCCCAGCATTTT,CSSHDQPQHF
TRBJ1-1,TRBV6-5,-,-,TGTGCCAGCAGTTACCTCCCGAACACTGAAGCTTTCTTT,CASSYLPNTEAFF
TRBJ2-3,TRBV5-1,TRBD2,-,TGCGCCAGCAGCTTCACTAGCGGGGAGACAGATACGCAGTATTTT,CASSFTSGETDTQYF
TRBJ2-2,TRBV25-1,-,-,TGTGCCAGCAGGGGACGGCTGAACACCGGGGAGCTGTTTTTT,CASRGRLNTGELFF
TRBJ1-1,TRBV29-1,TRBD1,-,TGCAGCGTTACAGGGGGCGCGGGGACTGAAGCTTTCTTT,CSVTGGAGTEAFF
TRBJ2-3,TRBV7-8,TRBD2,-,TGTGCCAGCAGCATAAGGACTAGCGGCACAGATACGCAGTATTTT,CASSIRTSGTDTQYF
TRBJ1-6,TRBV18,-,few,TGTGCCAGCTCACCACGGTTGGAGGGTAATTCACCCCTCCACTTT,CASSPRLEGNSPLHF
TRBJ2-3,TRBV5-1,TRBD2,-,TGCGCCAGCAGCCAGGGGACTAGCGGGGGCACAGATACGCAGTATTTT,CASSQGTSGGTDTQYF
TRBJ1-5,TRBV19,-,-,TGTGCCAGTAGTATAGACTGGGGAGGCAATCAGCCCCAGCATTTT,CASSIDWGGNQPQHF
TRBJ2-7,TRBV6-1,TRBD2,-,TGTGCCAGTAGCGGGAGAACCTACGAGCAGTACTTC,CASSGRTYEQYF
TRBJ2-1,TRBV28,TRBD2,-,TGTGCCAGCAGTTATCACCTAGCGGGGGGCTCCTACAATGAGCAGTTCTTC,CASSYHLAGGSYNEQFF
TRBJ1-2,TRBV19,TRBD1,-,TGTGCCAGTAGCCGGACAGGGGGCGGCTACACCTTC,CASSRTGGGYTF
TRBJ1-5,TRBV6-5,-,-,TGTGCCAGCAGTCGCAGGGTGAATCAGCCCCAGCATTTT,CASSRRVNQPQHF
TRBJ2-5,TRBV19,-,-,TGTGCCAGTACTCTGAGGGGTACGGGACAAGAGACCCAGTACTTC,CASTLRGTGQETQYF
TRBJ2-7,TRBV6-5,TRBD1,-,TGTGCCAGCAGTTACAATGGACAGGGGGTCTACGAGCAGTACTTC,CASSYNGQGVYEQYF
TRBJ2-5,TRBV18,TRBD1,once,TGTGCCAGCTCTAGGACAGGTGGATTCCAAGAGACCCAGTACTTC,CASSRTGGFQETQYF
TRBJ2-5,TRBV5-1,-,-,TGCGCCAGCAGCTTGGGGTCTAGCGACCAAGAGACCCAGTACTTC,CASSLGSSDQETQYF
TRBJ2-1,TRBV5-6,-,-,TGTGCCAGCAGCTTTCGGACAGTTTCCTACAATGAGCAGTTCTTC,CASSFRTVSYNEQFF
TRBJ2-5,TRBV6-5,-,-,TGTGCCAGCAGTTACGAAGGGTTTGGGGAGACCCAGTACTTC,CASSYEGFGETQYF
TRBJ2-1,TRBV10-2,-,-,TGCGCCAGCAGTGAATTTTCGAAGGGTGGGGGAAATGAGCAGTTCTTC,CASSEFSKGGGNEQFF
TRBJ2-4,TRBV2,TRBD2,-,TGTGCCAGCAGTCCCCGGCAGTCAGCGGGGATCAACATTCAGTACTTC,CASSPRQSAGINIQYF
TRBJ1-1,TRBV5-1,-,-,TGCGCCAGCAGCTTGGCCAATGAGGGGCGTACTGAAGCTTTCTTT,CASSLANEGRTEAFF
TRBJ2-7,TRBV6-6,TRBD2,-,TGTGCCAGCAGCCTTCTAGCGGGGGAGTACCACGAGCAGTACTTC,CASSLLAGEYHEQYF
TRBJ2-1,TRBV29-1,-,-,TGCAGCGTGGGACCCGACTCCTACAATGAGCAGTTCTTC,CSVGPDSYNEQFF
TRBJ2-5,TRBV6-1,TRBD2,-,TGTGCCAGCAGCTTACCGGGGGGGAGACGTGAGACCCAGTACTTC,CASSLPGGRRETQYF